These T cell receptor beta chains were read from a single sample in a study of T cell responses to AZD1222 COVID-19 vaccine. The method was immunoSEQ multiplex PCR; TCRdb's version includes in-frame clones alone and lacks a portion of them. The top ten clones hold less than 6.5% of a sample with some 150,000 clones, roughly 92% of them seen once. Sequencing was performed on peripheral blood, taken on day 0 of AZD1222 vaccination. The receptor source for this set is an adult in good health. The CDR3 runs from the conserved cysteine through the conserved F or W. The D gene is left open where the match is weak. Expanded clones are given a class, and other clones once, few, many or no size at all.

CDR3 DNA: TGTGCCAGCAGCTCCCCGGGCCTCCCGAATGAAAAACTGTTTTTT; CDR3 protein: CASSSPGLPNEKLFF; J gene: TRBJ1-4; V gene: TRBV28; clone size: NA; D gene: NA; CDR3 length: 15
CDR3 DNA: TGTGCCAGCTCACCACTTGACGGGACCAATGAAGGGGAAAAACTGTTTTTT; CDR3 protein: CASSPLDGTNEGEKLFF; J gene: TRBJ1-4; V gene: TRBV18; clone size: NA; D gene: NA; CDR3 length: 17
CDR3 DNA: TGTGCCAGCAGTATGACTAGCGGGAGCGCGGAGACCCAGTACTTC; CDR3 protein: CASSMTSGSAETQYF; J gene: TRBJ2-5; V gene: TRBV7-2; clone size: once; D gene: TRBD2; CDR3 length: 15
CDR3 DNA: TGTGCCAGAAGCCAGACTAGTTCTACAAGGAGCTCCTACAATGAGCAGTTCTTC; CDR3 protein: CARSQTSSTRSSYNEQFF; J gene: TRBJ2-1; V gene: TRBV5-3; clone size: NA; D gene: NA; CDR3 length: 18
CDR3 DNA: TGTGCCAGCAGTTTACTGGCGGACTCCGATTCCTACGAGCAGTACTTC; CDR3 protein: CASSLLADSDSYEQYF; J gene: TRBJ2-7; V gene: TRBV28; clone size: NA; D gene: NA; CDR3 length: 16
CDR3 DNA: TGTGCCAGCTGTAGGACAGGCGAAGAGCAGTACTTC; CDR3 protein: CASCRTGEEQYF; J gene: TRBJ2-7; V gene: TRBV7-9; clone size: NA; D gene: TRBD1; CDR3 length: 12
CDR3 DNA: TGTGCCAGCAGCTTAGGGGACTACGATACATCAAGAGGCCACAATGAGCAGTTCTTC; CDR3 protein: CASSLGDYDTSRGHNEQFF; J gene: TRBJ2-1; V gene: TRBV11-3; clone size: NA; D gene: TRBD2; CDR3 length: 19
CDR3 DNA: TGCGCCAGCAGCTTGGTTCCAGGGAACACCGGGGAGCTGTTTTTT; CDR3 protein: CASSLVPGNTGELFF; J gene: TRBJ2-2; V gene: TRBV5-1; clone size: NA; D gene: NA; CDR3 length: 15
CDR3 DNA: TGTGCCAGCTCACCAGGGGGGAGGACCACTGAAGCTTTCTTT; CDR3 protein: CASSPGGRTTEAFF; J gene: TRBJ1-1; V gene: TRBV18; clone size: NA; D gene: NA; CDR3 length: 14
CDR3 DNA: TGTGCCAGTAGTATTTCAGCGGGAGTGGAGACCCAGTACTTC; CDR3 protein: CASSISAGVETQYF; J gene: TRBJ2-5; V gene: TRBV19; clone size: NA; D gene: TRBD2; CDR3 length: 14
CDR3 DNA: TGTGCCTGGAGAAAAACAGGGAACTATAATTCACCCCTCCACTTT; CDR3 protein: CAWRKTGNYNSPLHF; J gene: TRBJ1-6; V gene: TRBV30; clone size: NA; D gene: NA; CDR3 length: 15
CDR3 DNA: TGTGCCAGCAGCTTAACAGGGGGCTATCCCTACGAGCAGTACTTC; CDR3 protein: CASSLTGGYPYEQYF; J gene: TRBJ2-7; V gene: TRBV21-1; clone size: NA; D gene: NA; CDR3 length: 15
CDR3 DNA: TGTGCCATCAGCCCGGGGGCCCAATACAATGAGCAGTTCTTC; CDR3 protein: CAISPGAQYNEQFF; J gene: TRBJ2-1; V gene: TRBV10-3; clone size: once; D gene: NA; CDR3 length: 14
CDR3 DNA: TGTGCCAGCAGCGTAATCACAGGGGAGGGTGAGCAGTTCTTC; CDR3 protein: CASSVITGEGEQFF; J gene: TRBJ2-1; V gene: TRBV9; clone size: NA; D gene: NA; CDR3 length: 14
CDR3 DNA: TGTGCCAGCAGCCCCAACGAGGAAAAACTGTTTTTT; CDR3 protein: CASSPNEEKLFF; J gene: TRBJ1-4; V gene: TRBV7-8; clone size: NA; D gene: NA; CDR3 length: 12
CDR3 DNA: TGTGCCAGCAGCTCCCGAGCGGGAGTTTTAACAGATACGCAGTATTTT; CDR3 protein: CASSSRAGVLTDTQYF; J gene: TRBJ2-3; V gene: TRBV5-4; clone size: NA; D gene: TRBD2; CDR3 length: 16
CDR3 DNA: TGTGCCAGCAGTTCCGAACAGGGGTGGTCAGATACGCAGTATTTT; CDR3 protein: CASSSEQGWSDTQYF; J gene: TRBJ2-3; V gene: TRBV6-1; clone size: NA; D gene: TRBD1; CDR3 length: 15
CDR3 DNA: TGTGCCAGCATGGAGGGGAACACCGGGGAGCTGTTTTTT; CDR3 protein: CASMEGNTGELFF; J gene: TRBJ2-2; V gene: TRBV28; clone size: few; D gene: NA; CDR3 length: 13
CDR3 DNA: TGCGCCAGCAGCTTCTCGAGACAAGTGGGAGTCACAGATACGCAGTATTTT; CDR3 protein: CASSFSRQVGVTDTQYF; J gene: TRBJ2-3; V gene: TRBV5-1; clone size: NA; D gene: NA; CDR3 length: 17
CDR3 DNA: TGTGCCAGCAGTGAAGCGCAGGGGGCGATCACTGAAGCTTTCTTT; CDR3 protein: CASSEAQGAITEAFF; J gene: TRBJ1-1; V gene: TRBV2; clone size: NA; D gene: TRBD1; CDR3 length: 15
CDR3 DNA: TGTGCCAGCAGCCAAGTGGCGGGAGAATACAATGAGCAGTTCTTC; CDR3 protein: CASSQVAGEYNEQFF; J gene: TRBJ2-1; V gene: TRBV3-1/TRBV3-2; clone size: once; D gene: TRBD2; CDR3 length: 15
CDR3 DNA: TGTGCCAGCAGTGAGACAGGGTGGGGAACTGAAGCTTTCTTT; CDR3 protein: CASSETGWGTEAFF; J gene: TRBJ1-1; V gene: TRBV2; clone size: once; D gene: TRBD1; CDR3 length: 14
CDR3 DNA: TGTGCCAGCAGCTTAAGCAGCGGGGTGGGAAATGAGCAGTTCTTC; CDR3 protein: CASSLSSGVGNEQFF; J gene: TRBJ2-1; V gene: TRBV7-2; clone size: NA; D gene: TRBD2; CDR3 length: 15
CDR3 DNA: TGTGCCAGCAGCCGGTTAGGGGGGCAGATTACTGAAGCTTTCTTT; CDR3 protein: CASSRLGGQITEAFF; J gene: TRBJ1-1; V gene: TRBV7-9; clone size: NA; D gene: NA; CDR3 length: 15
CDR3 DNA: TGCGCCAGCAGTGAGTCCGCGGGGAACACTGAAGCTTTCTTT; CDR3 protein: CASSESAGNTEAFF; J gene: TRBJ1-1; V gene: TRBV10-1; clone size: NA; D gene: NA; CDR3 length: 14
CDR3 DNA: TGTGCCAGCAGCTTGGGGCTCGGCCGCTTATTCTCTGGAAACACCATATATTTT; CDR3 protein: CASSLGLGRLFSGNTIYF; J gene: TRBJ1-3; V gene: TRBV7-2; clone size: once; D gene: NA; CDR3 length: 18
CDR3 DNA: TGTGCCAGCAGCACGACGGGACACGAGCAGTACTTC; CDR3 protein: CASSTTGHEQYF; J gene: TRBJ2-7; V gene: TRBV9; clone size: NA; D gene: NA; CDR3 length: 12
CDR3 DNA: TGTGCCAGTAGTATATATGGTAGGTCCGAAGGCACAGATACGCAGTATTTT; CDR3 protein: CASSIYGRSEGTDTQYF; J gene: TRBJ2-3; V gene: TRBV19; clone size: NA; D gene: NA; CDR3 length: 17
CDR3 DNA: TGTGCCAGCAGCTCCCCCCAGGGGCTGAGCACCGGGGAGCTGTTTTTT; CDR3 protein: CASSSPQGLSTGELFF; J gene: TRBJ2-2; V gene: TRBV7-9; clone size: NA; D gene: NA; CDR3 length: 16
CDR3 DNA: TGTGCCAGCAGCCCCCGACTAGCGGGAGGGCCGGGAGGAGAGACCCAGTACTTC; CDR3 protein: CASSPRLAGGPGGETQYF; J gene: TRBJ2-5; V gene: TRBV3-1/TRBV3-2; clone size: NA; D gene: TRBD2; CDR3 length: 18
CDR3 DNA: TGCGCCAGCAGCTTAACGTCTCTGGGCAATGAGCAGTTCTTC; CDR3 protein: CASSLTSLGNEQFF; J gene: TRBJ2-1; V gene: TRBV5-1; clone size: NA; D gene: NA; CDR3 length: 14
CDR3 DNA: TGTGCCAGCAGCTTAACCGCCGCTAGCGGCTACAATGAGCAGTTCTTC; CDR3 protein: CASSLTAASGYNEQFF; J gene: TRBJ2-1; V gene: TRBV7-2; clone size: NA; D gene: TRBD2; CDR3 length: 16
CDR3 DNA: TGTGCCAGCAGGGGACTAGCGGGAGAGCCCGGTACGCAGTATTTT; CDR3 protein: CASRGLAGEPGTQYF; J gene: TRBJ2-3; V gene: TRBV2; clone size: NA; D gene: TRBD2; CDR3 length: 15
CDR3 DNA: TGTGCCAGCAGCCCTATTGGACAGGCGGGTTTAGGTACAGATACGCAGTATTTT; CDR3 protein: CASSPIGQAGLGTDTQYF; J gene: TRBJ2-3; V gene: TRBV5-4; clone size: NA; D gene: TRBD1; CDR3 length: 18
CDR3 DNA: TGTGCCAGTAGTAAGCCCCCCTTTGGAGGGAACTATGGCTACACCTTC; CDR3 protein: CASSKPPFGGNYGYTF; J gene: TRBJ1-2; V gene: TRBV19; clone size: NA; D gene: NA; CDR3 length: 16
CDR3 DNA: TGCGCCAGCAGCGAGGGGGCGCGGGACTACGAGCAGTACTTC; CDR3 protein: CASSEGARDYEQYF; J gene: TRBJ2-7; V gene: TRBV5-1; clone size: NA; D gene: NA; CDR3 length: 14
CDR3 DNA: TGTGCCAGCAGCGGACAGGGACTAGCGGGAGATGAGCAGTTCTTC; CDR3 protein: CASSGQGLAGDEQFF; J gene: TRBJ2-1; V gene: TRBV6-4; clone size: NA; D gene: TRBD2; CDR3 length: 15
CDR3 DNA: TGTGCCAGAAGCTTGTGGGGGGACCGAGCCTCTTTTGGCTACACCTTC; CDR3 protein: CARSLWGDRASFGYTF; J gene: TRBJ1-2; V gene: TRBV5-3; clone size: NA; D gene: NA; CDR3 length: 16
CDR3 DNA: TGTGCCAGCAGTTACTATGGTCAGGTGGCCGCCTTC; CDR3 protein: CASSYYGQVAAF; J gene: TRBJ1-2; V gene: TRBV6-2/TRBV6-3; clone size: NA; D gene: NA; CDR3 length: 12
CDR3 DNA: TGTGCCAGTAGTCTGGACTTCTTCCGTATGGGGACTGGGGAGCTGTTTTTT; CDR3 protein: CASSLDFFRMGTGELFF; J gene: TRBJ2-2; V gene: TRBV19; clone size: NA; D gene: NA; CDR3 length: 17
CDR3 DNA: TGCGCCAGCAGCTTGGGGTCAGAGAATGAAAAACTGTTTTTT; CDR3 protein: CASSLGSENEKLFF; J gene: TRBJ1-4; V gene: TRBV5-1; clone size: NA; D gene: NA; CDR3 length: 14
CDR3 DNA: TGTGCCAGTAGTATAGAACTAGCGGGCACCGGGGAGCTGTTTTTT; CDR3 protein: CASSIELAGTGELFF; J gene: TRBJ2-2; V gene: TRBV19; clone size: NA; D gene: TRBD2; CDR3 length: 15
CDR3 DNA: TGCAGTGCTAGGGACGCCTACGAGCAGTACTTC; CDR3 protein: CSARDAYEQYF; J gene: TRBJ2-7; V gene: TRBV20-1; clone size: NA; D gene: NA; CDR3 length: 11
CDR3 DNA: TGTGCCTGGCTAGCGGGAGGGCTCGGAGGCAATGAGCAGTTCTTC; CDR3 protein: CAWLAGGLGGNEQFF; J gene: TRBJ2-1; V gene: TRBV30; clone size: NA; D gene: TRBD2; CDR3 length: 15
CDR3 DNA: TGTGCCAGCAGTTTGGGTCAGCCCCAGCATTTT; CDR3 protein: CASSLGQPQHF; J gene: TRBJ1-5; V gene: TRBV28; clone size: NA; D gene: NA; CDR3 length: 11
CDR3 DNA: TGTGCCACCATGGGACTAGCGTCAGGGACCCAGTACTTC; CDR3 protein: CATMGLASGTQYF; J gene: TRBJ2-5; V gene: TRBV28; clone size: few; D gene: TRBD2; CDR3 length: 13
CDR3 DNA: TGTGCCAGCAGTTTAACCAGGGGGAACACCGGGGAGCTGTTTTTT; CDR3 protein: CASSLTRGNTGELFF; J gene: TRBJ2-2; V gene: TRBV27; clone size: NA; D gene: NA; CDR3 length: 15
CDR3 DNA: TGCGCCAGCAGCCAGGGACAGGCTAATGAAAAACTGTTTTTT; CDR3 protein: CASSQGQANEKLFF; J gene: TRBJ1-4; V gene: TRBV5-1; clone size: NA; D gene: TRBD1; CDR3 length: 14
CDR3 DNA: TGTGCCATCAGTGAGTCGATAAGTAGCACCTATTACGGCTCCTACAATGAGCAGTTCTTC; CDR3 protein: CAISESISSTYYGSYNEQFF; J gene: TRBJ2-1; V gene: TRBV10-3; clone size: NA; D gene: NA; CDR3 length: 20
CDR3 DNA: TGTGCCAGCTCACCAGCGGGACCATGGCCTGGAAACACCATATATTTT; CDR3 protein: CASSPAGPWPGNTIYF; J gene: TRBJ1-3; V gene: TRBV18; clone size: NA; D gene: NA; CDR3 length: 16
CDR3 DNA: TGTGCCAGCAGCCCCGCCTGGGACAGGAGCACTGAAGCTTTCTTT; CDR3 protein: CASSPAWDRSTEAFF; J gene: TRBJ1-1; V gene: TRBV5-4; clone size: NA; D gene: TRBD1; CDR3 length: 15
CDR3 DNA: TGTGCCAGTAGTATAGTACACACCTTGAACACTGAAGCTTTCTTT; CDR3 protein: CASSIVHTLNTEAFF; J gene: TRBJ1-1; V gene: TRBV19; clone size: NA; D gene: NA; CDR3 length: 15
CDR3 DNA: TGTGCCAGCAGCTTGGGGGGGAGCTCCTACAATGAGCAGTTCTTC; CDR3 protein: CASSLGGSSYNEQFF; J gene: TRBJ2-1; V gene: TRBV5-4; clone size: NA; D gene: NA; CDR3 length: 15
CDR3 DNA: TGTGCCTGGAGTGTTAAGGTGGGTTTCTACGAGCAGTACTTC; CDR3 protein: CAWSVKVGFYEQYF; J gene: TRBJ2-7; V gene: TRBV30; clone size: NA; D gene: NA; CDR3 length: 14